This T cell receptor (beta chain) was sequenced during a study of blood T cells in healthy people across ages. Together with a sample-barcoded 5' primer, a J-beta primer mix was included in a second PCR lasting about 6 to 11 cycles. TCRdb reprocessed the 5' RACE reads with MiXCR, giving one entry per CDR3 protein. Of roughly 800,000 distinct CDR3 sequences in the sample, roughly 26% were seen once. V was pared by 3 bases and J by 5 bases, with 16 bases between. Germline CDR1 DFQATT, CDR2 SNEGSKA (reference sequence). The CDR3 consists of 15 residues. These data were also filed under a second study, of T cells of mothers and their children. That source adds: Using the M1S primer, the second PCR added sample barcodes along with 2-4 random nucleotides. Overlap measured in related mother-child pairs was slightly, non-significantly higher than in unrelated pairs. There were no persistent microchimeric T cell clones detected.

The TCR was taken from a boy younger than 18 in good health. The sequencing sample was made of blood. The chain is built from TRBV20-1 and TRBJ1-4, with a tentative D call TRBD1 (5 bases). CDR3 sequence (DNA): TGCAGTGCTAGGGGACCGACGGCCGAGAATGAAAAACTGTTTTTT. This codes for CSARGPTAENEKLFF.